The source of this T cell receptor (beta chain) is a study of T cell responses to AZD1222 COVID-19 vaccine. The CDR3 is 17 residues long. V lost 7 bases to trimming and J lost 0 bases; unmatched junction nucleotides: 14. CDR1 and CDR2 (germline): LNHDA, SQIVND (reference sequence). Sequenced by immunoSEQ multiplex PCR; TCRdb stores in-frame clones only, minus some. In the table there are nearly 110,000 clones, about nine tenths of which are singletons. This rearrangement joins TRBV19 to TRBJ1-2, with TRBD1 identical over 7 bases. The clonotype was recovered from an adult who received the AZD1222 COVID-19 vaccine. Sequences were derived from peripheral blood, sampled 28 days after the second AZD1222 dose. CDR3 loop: CASTPLGTALSNYGYTF. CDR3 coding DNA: TGTGCCAGTACTCCCTTGGGGACAGCCCTTTCTAACTATGGCTACACCTTC.